The present T cell receptor (beta chain) was sequenced within a study of cytomegalovirus exposure and HLA in healthy donors. In its sample, this clone was seen a few times. No antigen is known for it. Study results and limitations: Some public TCRs appeared in many individuals, while most sequences were rare.

Researchers ran the PCR with 60 Vbeta and 13 Jbeta primers. Only in-frame clones appear in the TCRdb table, and some are missing; sequencing was by immunoSEQ multiplex PCR. This sample carries 80,000 to 100,000 clones, about four fifths of them seen once, and the ten largest clones take approximately 9.9%. CDR1 and CDR2 from the germline V gene are SGDLS and YYNGEE. Trimming left V 3 bases short and J 6 bases short, with 9 bases between. The CDR3 totals 13 residues. The origin of this receptor is a man aged 18 to 30 in good health and CMV-seropositive. Sequencing was carried out using PBMCs. The chain links TRBV9 to TRBJ2-2; no clear D. This CDR3 is CASSALAAGELFF. The CDR3 bases are TGTGCCAGCAGCGCGTTAGCCGCCGGGGAGCTGTTTTTT.